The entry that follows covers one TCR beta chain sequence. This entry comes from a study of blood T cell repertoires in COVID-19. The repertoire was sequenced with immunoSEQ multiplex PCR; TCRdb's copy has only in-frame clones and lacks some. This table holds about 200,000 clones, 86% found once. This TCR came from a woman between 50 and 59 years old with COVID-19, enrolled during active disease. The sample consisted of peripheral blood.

In DNA form, the CDR3 reads TGTGCCAGCGCCGACAGGGGGCAATACGAGCAGTACTTC. Protein product: CASADRGQYEQYF. J is TRBJ2-7 and V is TRBV2; 10 nucleotides agree with TRBD1. The CDR3 length is 13 residues. V shed 8 bases and J 4 bases; nucleotides not matched to a gene: 5. Per the germline V gene, CDR1 is SNHLY and CDR2 is FYNNEI.